This T cell receptor beta chain comes out of a study of blood T cell repertoires in COVID-19. About the study: Acute-phase and convalescent COVID-19 samples originated in the United States, Italy and Spain. The cDNA or gDNA used as material had been derived from T cells, B-cell-depleted T cells, or PBMCs.

As originally analysed: Quantification of nucleated cells was approximated via reference gene primer amplification. Sequencing was performed with immunoSEQ multiplex PCR; in TCRdb, only in-frame clones are kept and a portion is missing. V and J calls and clone size come straight from that table; D and trimming were deduced from the DNA. The sample records 140,000 to 150,000 clones, 75% to 90% being singletons. The length of the CDR3 is 17 residues. This TCR derives from a man in his 60s with active or convalescent COVID-19. The rearrangement links TRBV21-1 to TRBJ1-1; the table assigns TRBD1, which was not confirmed against the DNA. TRBV21-1 is an annotated pseudogene. The sequenced material came from peripheral blood. CDR3 sequence (DNA): TGTGCCAGCAGTAAAAAAGAGGGCAGGGGGCGCGGCACTGAAGCTTTCTTT. Its translation is CASSKKEGRGRGTEAFF.